Below, 20 T cell receptor beta chains from the same sample are listed, as sequenced in a study of graft-versus-host responses after intestinal transplantation. This table comes from immunoSEQ multiplex PCR, and its TCRdb copy is limited to in-frame clones, with some not included. This table has around 88,000 clones, around 93% appearing once. Their antigens are not known. The sequencing here drew on unstimulated CD8+ T cells sorted from spleen or lymph node cells, taken before transplant. These receptor sequences come from a human donor who was the organ donor for an intestinal transplant.

This clone was seen once. The chain combines TRBV10-2 with TRBJ1-1; D not certain. CDR3 length: 12 amino acids. The germline gives CDR1 WSHSY, CDR2 SAAADI. Trimming took 0 bases from V and 6 from J, leaving 5 bases between them. This chain's CDR3 is CASSESNPEAFF. The CDR3 nucleotides read TGCGCCAGCAGTGAGTCGAATCCTGAAGCTTTCTTT.

The gene calls are TRBV5-4 and TRBJ2-1, with 7 bases that match TRBD2. V lost 4 bases and J lost 8; bases outside the gene matches: 9. Germline CDR1 reads SGHNT; CDR2 reads YYREEE (reference sequence). This CDR3 has 14 amino acids. CDR3 loop: CASSRTGLQDEQFF. The CDR3 DNA reads as TGTGCCAGCAGCCGAACGGGACTACAGGATGAGCAGTTCTTC.

This clone showed up just a few times. This chain joins TRBV10-3 and TRBJ2-7; TRBD2 agrees at 12 bases. The V segment lost 6 bases and the J segment 5 bases; nucleotides outside the gene matches: 8. Germline V gene lookup returns CDR1 ENHRY and CDR2 SYGVKD. The CDR3 runs to 15 residues. CDR3 amino acids: CAIRDTTSGSNEQYF. Written as DNA, the CDR3 is TGTGCCATCAGGGATACGACTAGCGGGAGCAACGAGCAGTACTTC.

The rearrangement uses TRBV14 and TRBJ2-7; D remains unclear. Germline CDR1 SGHDN, CDR2 FVKESK. This CDR3 contains 13 residues. The ends were cut back, 7 bases at V and 0 bases at J, with 10 bases in the middle. The CDR3 region is CASNSGSSYEQYF. The CDR3, as DNA: TGTGCCAGCAACTCCGGTAGCTCCTACGAGCAGTACTTC.

V usage is TRBV5-1 and J usage is TRBJ2-1; 10 bases fit TRBD2. Germline CDR1 and CDR2: SGHRS and YFSETQ. V was pared by 0 bases and J by 2 bases, with 5 bases of the junction left unmatched. The CDR3 length is 17 residues. DNA of the CDR3: TGCGCCAGCAGCTTGGCGCTAGCGGGGGAGCCCTACAATGAGCAGTTCTTC. Amino acids: CASSLALAGEPYNEQFF.

This chain links TRBV7-2 with TRBJ2-5; possible D gene TRBD2, 5 bases. The assigned J gene may be wrong: the sequence end matches TRBJ2-7 better. The germline V gene encodes CDR1 SGHTA and CDR2 FQGNSA. This CDR3 region has 14 residues. CDR3 bases: TGTGCCAGCACCTCAACGGTAGAGGGCTACGAGCAGTACTTC. As protein: CASTSTVEGYEQYF.

J is TRBJ2-1 and V is TRBV7-9; D not certain. CDR3 length: 11 amino acids. Per germline, CDR1 SEHNR and CDR2 FQNEAQ (reference sequence). The ends were cut back, 9 bases at V and 5 bases at J, with 8 bases in the middle. For the CDR3, the DNA is TGTGCCAGTAGCCAGCACAATGAGCAGTTCTTC. Translated, it gives CASSQHNEQFF.

The V gene is TRBV7-9, the J gene TRBJ1-2; possibly TRBD1 for D (6 bases). Trimming took 4 bases from V and 3 from J, leaving 18 bases between them. The CDR3 extends over 16 amino acids. Germline lookup yields CDR1 SEHNR and CDR2 FQNEAQ (reference sequence). In nucleotides, the CDR3 is TGTGCCAGCAGCTCCAGCCCGGGGGGGGCTGACTATGGCTACACCTTC. Amino acids: CASSSSPGGADYGYTF.

The table lists this clone with a count of one. The chain has TRBV5-1 and TRBJ1-2; unclear D gene. CDR3 length: 14 amino acids. Trimming took off 0 bases at V and 4 bases at J, with 10 bases between the two ends. The germline gives CDR1 SGHRS, CDR2 YFSETQ. The CDR3: CASSLETASYGYTF. The DNA of the CDR3 is TGCGCCAGCAGCTTGGAGACCGCCAGCTATGGCTACACCTTC.

The chain recombines TRBV6-6 with TRBJ1-2; D remains unclear. Germline V gene data show CDR1 as MNHNY and CDR2 as SVGAGI (reference sequence). The CDR3 is 14 amino acids. Trimming cost V 2 bases and J 4 bases, with 11 bases left between them. The chain's CDR3 is CASSYGRPLYGYTF. As DNA, the CDR3 is TGTGCCAGCAGTTACGGCAGACCACTCTATGGCTACACCTTC.

A few counts support this clone. The rearrangement uses TRBV13 and TRBJ2-1, with D hard to call. Germline values: CDR1 PRHDT, CDR2 FYEKMQ (reference sequence). This CDR3 contains 11 residues. V was clipped by 2 bases and J by 13 bases, with 9 bases between them. The CDR3 sequence: CASSLYQRQFF. The CDR3 DNA is TGTGCCAGCAGCTTATACCAGCGCCAGTTCTTC.

This chain joins TRBV13 and TRBJ2-2; D gene uncertain. Germline V gives CDR1 PRHDT, CDR2 FYEKMQ (reference sequence). This CDR3 has 15 amino acids. Deletions cut 1 base from V and 3 bases from J, with 9 bases between. The DNA of the CDR3 is TGTGCCAGCAGCTTAGAGACAATCTACACCGGGGAGCTGTTTTTT. Translating gives CASSLETIYTGELFF.

The rearrangement uses TRBV5-5 and TRBJ2-5, with D possibly TRBD1 on 6 matching bases. Trimming took off 7 bases at V and 4 bases at J, with 14 bases between the two ends. The CDR3 sequence is 13 residues long. Germline V lookup: CDR1 SGHKS, CDR2 YYEKEE (reference sequence). DNA for the CDR3: TGTGCCAGCTTTACCTGGGGGCTAGAGACCCAGTACTTC. This encodes CASFTWGLETQYF.

In the case of this clone: The same CDR3 arises from other DNA sequences in this sample as well. The rearrangement links TRBV7-9 to TRBJ2-7; D may be TRBD1 (5 bases). Germline V lookup: CDR1 SEHNR, CDR2 FQNEAQ (reference sequence). The V and J ends lost 1 base and 3 bases respectively, with 7 bases between them. This CDR3 is 13 amino acids long. CDR3 protein: CASSLGQLYEQYF. As DNA, the CDR3 is TGTGCCAGCAGCTTAGGACAGCTCTACGAGCAGTACTTC.

The chain has TRBV27 and TRBJ2-7, with a possible D match to TRBD1 (5 bases). Germline loops: CDR1 MNHEY, CDR2 SMNVEV (reference sequence). The CDR3 runs 14 residues. V was cut by 4 bases and J by 5 bases, with 15 bases left in between. CDR3 DNA: TGTGCCAGCAGTTCGACTGGGGCCTCGGACGAGCAGTACTTC. This translates into CASSSTGASDEQYF.

The rearrangement links TRBV18 to TRBJ2-1; D ambiguous. Germline CDR1 and CDR2: KGHSH and LQKENI. Trimming pared 4 bases from V and 7 bases from J, leaving 14 bases between. The CDR3 has 14 residues. CDR3 amino acids: CASSHIVRRNEQFF. DNA for the CDR3: TGTGCCAGCTCACACATCGTGCGGCGGAATGAGCAGTTCTTC. The whole variable domain, remainder taken from reference TRBV18 and TRBJ2-1, is NAGVMQNPRHLVRRRGQEARLRCSPMKGHSHVYWYRQLPEEGLKFMVYLQKENIIDESGMPKERFSAEFPKEGPSILRIQQVVRGDSAAYFCASSHIVRRNEQFFGPGTRLTVL.

The rearrangement links TRBV7-9 to TRBJ2-1; D may be TRBD2 (5 bases). Trimming stripped 5 bases from V and 2 bases from J, with 19 bases between. The CDR3 has 17 residues. Per the germline V gene, CDR1 is SEHNR and CDR2 is FQNEAQ (reference sequence). The CDR3 DNA is TGTGCCAGCAGCACCCGGGGTTGGCTAGGGCCCTACAATGAGCAGTTCTTC. This codes for CASSTRGWLGPYNEQFF.

The V call is TRBV6-5, the J call TRBJ2-2, with D possibly being TRBD1 or TRBD2 (5 bases each). Germline CDR1 and CDR2: MNHEY and SVGAGI. The germline V and J ends were trimmed by 1 base and 3 bases, with 9 bases remaining between them. The CDR3 consists of 15 residues. This CDR3 is CASSYLGTDTGELFF. Here the CDR3 DNA reads TGTGCCAGCAGTTACTTGGGGACGGACACCGGGGAGCTGTTTTTT.

V and J are TRBV27 and TRBJ1-5, with D possibly TRBD1 on 6 matching bases. The CDR3 has 15 residues. Germline V gene lookup returns CDR1 MNHEY and CDR2 SMNVEV (reference sequence). The germline V and J ends were trimmed by 0 bases and 7 bases, with 13 bases remaining between them. The CDR3 DNA reads as TGTGCCAGCAGTTTATCGCCGGGGGCAGGGCAGCCCCAGCATTTT. It is translated as CASSLSPGAGQPQHF.

The chain carries TRBV12-5 and TRBJ1-1; D might be TRBD1 (6 bases). CDR1 is LGHNT and CDR2 is FRNRAP in the germline V gene. V lost 5 bases and J 7 bases, leaving 20 bases between the germline ends. CDR3 length: 15 residues. CDR3 in DNA: TGTGCTAGTGGTCTTGGAATCACGGGACATGATGAAGCTTTCTTT. Translating gives CASGLGITGHDEAFF.